This T cell receptor beta chain was retrieved from a study of long-term antiretroviral therapy in people with HIV. The study's findings and limits: Post-ART, diversity grew, though it stayed under transplant donor control levels. Therapy changes, viral resistance and ART adherence were not documented in the available data.

Runs used v3.0 of the immunoSEQ assay and were done at survey level. Produced via immunoSEQ multiplex PCR; TCRdb's table is partial and in-frame only. The sample holds about 11,000 clones, about 80% seen once. This clone appeared a few times. Its specificity is unknown. The germline V gene has CDR1 LNHNV and CDR2 YYDKDF (reference sequence). Trimming took 5 bases from V and 5 from J; bases not matched to a gene: 11. This CDR3 is 15 amino acids long. Clinicians in the United States treated all participants with HIV. The receptor was derived from a man aged 45 to 65 with HIV. The chain combines TRBV15 with TRBJ2-7, with 8 bases lining up with TRBD2. This specimen consisted of unsorted PBMCs, obtained less than 7.5 years after starting antiretroviral therapy. The CDR3 sequence is CATSVAPSGPDEQYF. The DNA for the CDR3 is TGTGCCACCAGCGTTGCGCCTAGCGGGCCCGACGAGCAGTACTTC.